The 15 T cell receptor beta chains in this list originate from one sample, sequenced in a study of blood T cell repertoires in COVID-19. Sequencing used immunoSEQ multiplex PCR; TCRdb keeps in-frame clones, though not all of them. The repertoire consists of approximately 200,000 clones, with about 86% occurring once and the leading ten covering about 4.6%. The sequencing input was PBMCs or T cells enriched from blood (not recorded which). These receptors originate from a woman between 25 and 40 years old who had been exposed to COVID-19.

The chain has TRBV7-9 and TRBJ2-1; 8 bases fit TRBD2. The ends lost 3 bases at V and 10 bases at J; junction bases unmatched: 11. This CDR3 is built from 15 residues. CDR1 and CDR2 (germline): SEHNR, FQNEAQ (reference sequence). The CDR3 loop is CASSLSGGSPGEQFF. The CDR3 bases are TGTGCCAGCAGCTTGAGCGGGGGCTCTCCGGGGGAGCAGTTCTTC. The whole variable domain, remainder taken from reference TRBV7-9 and TRBJ2-1, is DTGVSQNPRHKITKRGQNVTFRCDPISEHNRLYWYRQTLGQGPEFLTYFQNEAQLEKSRLLSDRFSAERPKGSFSTLEIQRTEQGDSAMYLCASSLSGGSPGEQFFGPGTRLTVL.

This chain connects TRBV10-1 to TRBJ2-7, with 7 bases that match TRBD1. This CDR3 is built from 12 residues. The J segment lost 2 bases and the V segment lost 11 bases, leaving 6 bases of the junction unmatched. Germline CDR1 and CDR2: WNHNN and SYGVQD (reference sequence). DNA for the CDR3: TGCGCCCGGGACAGAGGCACCTACGAGCAGTACTTC. Its translation: CARDRGTYEQYF.

The J gene is TRBJ2-7, the V gene TRBV29-1, with D possibly TRBD2 on 6 matching bases. Looked up from germline, CDR1 is SQVTM and CDR2 is ANQGSEA. The CDR3 runs 13 residues. V was shortened by 3 bases and J by 0 bases, with 9 bases between the two germline ends. The CDR3 DNA reads as TGCAGCGTTGATGCGGGGACCTCCTACGAGCAGTACTTC. Translating it yields CSVDAGTSYEQYF.

In its sample, this clone was seen once. The chain joins TRBV12-3 or TRBV12-4 to TRBJ2-2; D is unresolved. V lost 3 bases, J lost 8 bases, and 4 bases lay in between. The CDR3 loop spans 11 amino acids. CDR3 region: CASSFLGELFF. Written as DNA, the CDR3 is TGTGCCAGCAGTTTTCTTGGGGAGCTGTTTTTT.

The chain joins TRBV5-4 to TRBJ2-2; 8 bases are shared with TRBD1. J was trimmed by 6 bases and V by 6 bases; bases with no gene match: 13. The germline V gene encodes CDR1 SGHNT and CDR2 YYREEE (reference sequence). The CDR3 sequence is 16 residues long. The CDR3 DNA reads TGTGCCAGCAATGTGGGGCAGGGGGCAGGGCCCGGGGAGCTGTTTTTT. Its protein product is CASNVGQGAGPGELFF.

This rearrangement joins TRBV11-3 to TRBJ2-3, with D perhaps TRBD2 (6 bases). Germline loops: CDR1 SGHNT, CDR2 YENEEA. The length of the CDR3 is 15 residues. The V end was cut by 1 base, the J end by 2 bases, with 10 bases between. The CDR3 DNA sequence: TGTGCCAGCAGCTTAGGACTAGATGTCACAGATACGCAGTATTTT. This sequence encodes CASSLGLDVTDTQYF.

This chain connects TRBV3-1 (or the pseudogene TRBV3-2) to TRBJ1-2; 11 nucleotides match TRBD1. Germline CDR1 reads LGHDT; CDR2 reads YNNKEL (reference sequence). V was clipped by 4 bases and J by 7 bases; unmatched bases: 2. This CDR3 has 13 amino acids. CDR3 region: CASSRGTGGGYTF. CDR3 in DNA: TGTGCCAGCAGCCGCGGGACAGGGGGTGGCTACACCTTC.

The chain uses TRBV6-6 and TRBJ2-1; 11 bases fit TRBD2. The CDR3 extends over 15 amino acids. With V trimmed by 5 bases and J by 2 bases, 2 bases remained unmatched. From germline, CDR1 is MNHNY and CDR2 SVGAGI (reference sequence). CDR3 region: CASSQLAGAYNEQFF. The CDR3 DNA follows: TGTGCCAGCAGTCAACTAGCGGGGGCCTACAATGAGCAGTTCTTC.

This clone appeared once. This chain connects TRBV5-6 to TRBJ2-7; tentative D call: TRBD2 (6 bases). Germline-derived CDR1 and CDR2 are SGHDT and YYEEEE. The CDR3 covers 14 residues. V was pared by 0 bases and J by 0 bases, with 7 bases between. CDR3 in amino acids: CASSLGTTSYEQYF. The CDR3 DNA follows: TGTGCCAGCAGCTTGGGGACTACCTCCTACGAGCAGTACTTC.

This sequence joins TRBV3-1 (or the pseudogene TRBV3-2) and TRBJ2-5; TRBD2 agrees at 7 bases. CDR1 is LGHDT, CDR2 YNNKEL, per germline (reference sequence). V trimming: 0 bases; J trimming: 5 bases; junction bases outside the gene matches: 15. The CDR3 is made up of 18 amino acids. The CDR3 DNA is TGTGCCAGCAGCCAAGATTTTGGGGTAGCGGGTCGACGGGAGACCCAGTACTTC. Translated: CASSQDFGVAGRRETQYF.

The CDR3 DNA is TGTGCCAGCAGCTTACCCCGCGGGGGGCCCTACGAGCAGTACTTC. Protein: CASSLPRGGPYEQYF. The gene calls are TRBV11-1 and TRBJ2-7; 8 bases match TRBD2. Trimming removed 2 bases from V and 2 bases from J; junction bases left unmatched: 5. From germline, CDR1 is SGHAT and CDR2 FQDESV (reference sequence). This CDR3 comprises 15 residues.

The J gene is TRBJ1-2, the V gene TRBV7-9; TRBD1 aligns across 7 bases. The germline V gene encodes CDR1 SEHNR and CDR2 FQNEAQ (reference sequence). The CDR3 loop spans 13 amino acids. J lost 7 bases, V lost 1 base, and 3 bases had no gene match. CDR3 sequence reads: CASSLEGAGGYTF. Written as DNA, the CDR3 is TGTGCCAGCAGCTTAGAGGGGGCAGGTGGCTACACCTTC.

The chain links TRBV15 to TRBJ1-5, with no clear D. Germline-derived CDR1 and CDR2 are LNHNV and YYDKDF (reference sequence). This CDR3 contains 16 residues. The V and J ends lost 0 bases and 3 bases respectively, with 12 bases between them. CDR3 loop: CATSRDTERYNQPQHF. As DNA, the CDR3 is TGTGCCACCAGCAGAGATACCGAGCGATACAATCAGCCCCAGCATTTT.

The chain uses TRBV27 and TRBJ2-7; D unresolved. Looked up from germline, CDR1 is MNHEY and CDR2 is SMNVEV (reference sequence). Trimming shortened V by 6 bases and J by 2 bases, and 17 bases separated the two germline ends. The CDR3 is made up of 15 amino acids. The CDR3 nucleotides are TGTGCCAGCAGGACCCTCTCTGAGACTCCCTACGAGCAGTACTTC. As protein: CASRTLSETPYEQYF.

A few counts support this clone. V gene TRBV30 combines with J gene TRBJ2-3, with 8 bases aligning to TRBD2. Trimming removed 0 bases from V and 6 bases from J; junction bases left unmatched: 5. CDR3 size: 14 residues. Germline V gene data show CDR1 as GTSNPN and CDR2 as SVGIG (reference sequence). CDR3 nucleotide sequence: TGTGCCTGGAGTGTACGTTCGGGAGGGGATACGCAGTATTTT. Translated: CAWSVRSGGDTQYF.